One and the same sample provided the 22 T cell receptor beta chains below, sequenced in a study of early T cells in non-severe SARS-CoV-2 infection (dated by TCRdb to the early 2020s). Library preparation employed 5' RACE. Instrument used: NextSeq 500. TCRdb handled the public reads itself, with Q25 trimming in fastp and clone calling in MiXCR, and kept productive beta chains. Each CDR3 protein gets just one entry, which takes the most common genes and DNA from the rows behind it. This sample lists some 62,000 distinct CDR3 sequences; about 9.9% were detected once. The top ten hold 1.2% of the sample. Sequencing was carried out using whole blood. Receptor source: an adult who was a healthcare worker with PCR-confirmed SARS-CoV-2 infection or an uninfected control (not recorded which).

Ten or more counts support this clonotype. The CDR3 DNA is TGTGCCAGCAGCTTAACGCGAGCGAGAACCGGGGAGCTGTTTTTT. Encoded protein: CASSLTRARTGELFF. The V and J genes are TRBV7-3 and TRBJ2-2; no clear D. V lost 0 bases and J lost 5, with 10 bases in between. The V gene's germline CDR1 is SGHTA and CDR2 FQGTGA. There are 15 residues in the CDR3.

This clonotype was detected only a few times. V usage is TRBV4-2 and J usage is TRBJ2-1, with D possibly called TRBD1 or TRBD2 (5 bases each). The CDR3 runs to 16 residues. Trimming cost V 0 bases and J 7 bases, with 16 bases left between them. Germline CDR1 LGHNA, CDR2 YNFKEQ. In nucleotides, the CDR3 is TGTGCCAGCAGCCAAGATTTGGGACGGCCAGAGAATGAGCAGTTCTTC. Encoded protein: CASSQDLGRPENEQFF.

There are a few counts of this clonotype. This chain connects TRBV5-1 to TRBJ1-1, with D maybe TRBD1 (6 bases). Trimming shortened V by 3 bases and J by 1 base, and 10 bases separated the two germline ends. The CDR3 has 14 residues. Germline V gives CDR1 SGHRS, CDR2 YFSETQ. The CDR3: CASSSGQPNTEAFF. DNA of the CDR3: TGCGCCAGCAGCTCCGGACAGCCGAACACTGAAGCTTTCTTT.

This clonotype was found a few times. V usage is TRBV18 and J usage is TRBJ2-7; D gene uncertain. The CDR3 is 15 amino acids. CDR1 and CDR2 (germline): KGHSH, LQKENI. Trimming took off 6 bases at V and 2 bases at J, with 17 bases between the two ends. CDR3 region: CASSPSLMVAYEQYV. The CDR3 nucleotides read TGTGCCAGCTCCCCGAGCCTAATGGTCGCCTACGAGCAGTACGTC.

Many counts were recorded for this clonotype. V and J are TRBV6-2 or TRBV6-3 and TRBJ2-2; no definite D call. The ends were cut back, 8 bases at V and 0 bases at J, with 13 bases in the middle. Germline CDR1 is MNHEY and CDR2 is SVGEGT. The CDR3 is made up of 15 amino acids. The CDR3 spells CASQSPPTNTGELFF. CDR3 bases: TGTGCCAGCCAATCCCCCCCGACGAACACCGGGGAGCTGTTTTTT.

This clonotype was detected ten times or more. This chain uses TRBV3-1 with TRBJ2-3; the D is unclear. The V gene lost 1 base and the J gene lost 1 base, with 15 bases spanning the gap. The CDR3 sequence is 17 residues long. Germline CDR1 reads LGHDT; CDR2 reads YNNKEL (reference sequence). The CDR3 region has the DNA TGTGCCAGCAGCCAAGGACAAAGGGTATACCGCACAGATACGCAGTATTTT. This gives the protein CASSQGQRVYRTDTQYF.

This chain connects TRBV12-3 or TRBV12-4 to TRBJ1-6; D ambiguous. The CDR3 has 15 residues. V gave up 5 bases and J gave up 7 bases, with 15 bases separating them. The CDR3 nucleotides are TGTGCCAGCAGTCGGGGATTTTTGGCCAATTCACCCCTCCACTTT. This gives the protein CASSRGFLANSPLHF.

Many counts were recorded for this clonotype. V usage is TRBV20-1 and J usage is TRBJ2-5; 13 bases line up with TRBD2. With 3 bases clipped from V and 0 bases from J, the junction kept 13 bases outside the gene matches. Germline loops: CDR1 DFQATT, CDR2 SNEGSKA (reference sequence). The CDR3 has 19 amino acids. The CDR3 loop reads CSASSIPGTSGTNQETQYF. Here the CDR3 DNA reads TGCAGTGCTAGCTCAATCCCCGGGACTAGCGGGACGAACCAAGAGACCCAGTACTTC.

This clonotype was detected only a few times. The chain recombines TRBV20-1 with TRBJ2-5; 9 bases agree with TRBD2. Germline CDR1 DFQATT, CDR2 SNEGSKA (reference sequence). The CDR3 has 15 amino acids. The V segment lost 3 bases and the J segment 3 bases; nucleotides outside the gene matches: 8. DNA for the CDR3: TGCAGTGCTAGGGCGGGGGGGTCCTCCAAAGAGACCCAGTACTTC. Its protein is CSARAGGSSKETQYF.

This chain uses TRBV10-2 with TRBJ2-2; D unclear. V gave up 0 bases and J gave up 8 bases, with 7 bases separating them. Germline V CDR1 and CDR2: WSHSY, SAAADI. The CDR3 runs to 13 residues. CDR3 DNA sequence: TGCGCCAGCAGTGAGTCGCATTTGGGGGAGCTGTTTTTT. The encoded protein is CASSESHLGELFF.

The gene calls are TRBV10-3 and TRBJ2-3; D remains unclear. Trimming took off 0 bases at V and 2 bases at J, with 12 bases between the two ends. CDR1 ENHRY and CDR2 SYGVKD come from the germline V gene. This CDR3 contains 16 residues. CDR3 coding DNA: TGTGCCATCAGTGAGTCGCAAAGCAGTCCCACAGATACGCAGTATTTT. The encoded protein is CAISESQSSPTDTQYF.

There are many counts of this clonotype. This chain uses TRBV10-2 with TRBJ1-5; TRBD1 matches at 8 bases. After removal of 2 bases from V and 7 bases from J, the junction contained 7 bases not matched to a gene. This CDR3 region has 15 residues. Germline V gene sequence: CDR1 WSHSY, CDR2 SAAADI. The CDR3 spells CASSEGTGVIQPQHF. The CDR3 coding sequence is TGCGCCAGCAGTGAGGGGACAGGCGTGATCCAGCCCCAGCATTTT.

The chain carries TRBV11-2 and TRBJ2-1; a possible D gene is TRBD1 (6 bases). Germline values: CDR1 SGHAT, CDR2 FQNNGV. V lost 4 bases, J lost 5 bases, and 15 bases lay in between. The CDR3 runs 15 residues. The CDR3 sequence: CASSSGAGTHNEQFF. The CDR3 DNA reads TGTGCCAGCAGCTCAGGGGCAGGGACCCACAATGAGCAGTTCTTC.

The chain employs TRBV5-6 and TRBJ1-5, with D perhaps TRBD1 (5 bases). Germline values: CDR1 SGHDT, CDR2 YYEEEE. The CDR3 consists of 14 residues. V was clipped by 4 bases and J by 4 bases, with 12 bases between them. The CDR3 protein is CASSLGTGNQPQHF. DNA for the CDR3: TGTGCCAGCAGCCTAGGGACGGGGAATCAGCCCCAGCATTTT.

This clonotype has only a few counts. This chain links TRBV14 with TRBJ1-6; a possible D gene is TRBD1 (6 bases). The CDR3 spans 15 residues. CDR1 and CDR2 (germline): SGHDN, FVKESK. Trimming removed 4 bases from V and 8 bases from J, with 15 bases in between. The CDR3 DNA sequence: TGTGCCAGCAGCCGACACAGGGCGCGTGATTCACCCCTCCACTTT. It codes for CASSRHRARDSPLHF.

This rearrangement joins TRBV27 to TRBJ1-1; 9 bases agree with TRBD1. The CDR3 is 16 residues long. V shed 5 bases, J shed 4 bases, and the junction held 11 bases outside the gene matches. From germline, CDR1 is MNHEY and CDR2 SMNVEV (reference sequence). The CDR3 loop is CASSVQQGARGTEAFF. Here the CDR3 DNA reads TGTGCCAGCAGTGTCCAACAGGGGGCGCGGGGCACTGAAGCTTTCTTT.

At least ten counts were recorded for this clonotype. The CDR3 loop reads CASSPPILESGANVLTF. CDR3 DNA sequence: TGTGCCAGCTCACCACCGATTCTGGAGTCTGGGGCCAACGTCCTGACTTTC. This chain joins TRBV18 and TRBJ2-6; D is unresolved. Trimming removed 0 bases at V and 1 base at J, with 10 bases between. This CDR3 comprises 17 residues. The V gene's germline CDR1 is KGHSH and CDR2 LQKENI.

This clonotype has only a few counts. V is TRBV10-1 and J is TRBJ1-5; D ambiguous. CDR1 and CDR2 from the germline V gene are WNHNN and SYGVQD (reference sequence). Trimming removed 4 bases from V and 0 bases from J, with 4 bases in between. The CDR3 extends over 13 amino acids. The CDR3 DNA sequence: TGCGCCAGCAGTGGAAATAGCAATCAGCCCCAGCATTTT. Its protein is CASSGNSNQPQHF.

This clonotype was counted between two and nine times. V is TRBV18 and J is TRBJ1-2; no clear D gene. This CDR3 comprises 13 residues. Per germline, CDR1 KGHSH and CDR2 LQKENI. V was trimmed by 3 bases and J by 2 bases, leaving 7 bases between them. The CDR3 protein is CASSPGPNYGYTF. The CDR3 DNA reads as TGTGCCAGCTCACCCGGACCCAACTATGGCTACACCTTC. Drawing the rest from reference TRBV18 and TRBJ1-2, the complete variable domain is NAGVMQNPRHLVRRRGQEARLRCSPMKGHSHVYWYRQLPEEGLKFMVYLQKENIIDESGMPKERFSAEFPKEGPSILRIQQVVRGDSAAYFCASSPGPNYGYTFGSGTRLTVV.

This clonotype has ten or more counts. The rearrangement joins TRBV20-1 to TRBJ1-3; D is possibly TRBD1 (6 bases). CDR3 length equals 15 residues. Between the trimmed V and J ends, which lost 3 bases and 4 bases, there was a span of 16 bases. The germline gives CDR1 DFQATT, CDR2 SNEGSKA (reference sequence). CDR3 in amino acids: CSASATGYGGNTIYF. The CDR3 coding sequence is TGCAGTGCTAGCGCAACAGGGTATGGGGGAAACACCATATATTTT.

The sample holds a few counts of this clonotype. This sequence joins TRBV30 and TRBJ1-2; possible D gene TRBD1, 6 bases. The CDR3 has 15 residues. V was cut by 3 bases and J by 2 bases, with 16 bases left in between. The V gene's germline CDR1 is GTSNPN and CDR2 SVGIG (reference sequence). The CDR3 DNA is TGTGCCTGGAGAAAACCGGGACAACCAAACTATGGCTACACCTTC. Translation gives CAWRKPGQPNYGYTF.

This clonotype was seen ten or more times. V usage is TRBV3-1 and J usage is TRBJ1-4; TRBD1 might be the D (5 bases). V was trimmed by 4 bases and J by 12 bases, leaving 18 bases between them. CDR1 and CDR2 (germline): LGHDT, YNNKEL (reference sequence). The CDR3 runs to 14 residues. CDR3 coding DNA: TGTGCCAGCAGCCCTGGACACGCCAAAACTGAACTGTTTTTT. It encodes CASSPGHAKTELFF.